The next 5 T cell receptor beta chains were all read from a single sample in a study of T cells expressing NK-cell markers. Reanalyzing the 5' RACE reads, TCRdb keeps one entry per CDR3 protein, without DNA. This sample lists under 500,000 distinct CDR3 sequences; its ten largest clones have 6% to 9.5%. The sequenced sample consisted of blood T cells: a sorted CD56 or NKG2C T cell subset, CD4+ or CD8+ T cells, or bulk PBMC T cells (not recorded which). The source is a woman between 18 and 70 years old in good health.

V usage is TRBV7-3 and J usage is TRBJ2-1; lacking DNA, the TRBD2 call made by TCRdb goes unchecked. Germline loops: CDR1 SGHTA, CDR2 FQGTGA. The CDR3 covers 16 residues. CDR3 residues: CASSLTTSGLNNEQFF.

The rearrangement joins TRBV27 to TRBJ1-2. CDR3 length equals 13 residues. The germline V gene has CDR1 MNHEY and CDR2 SMNVEV (reference sequence). Here the CDR3 reads CASRLSAGYGYTF.

The V call is TRBV18, the J call TRBJ2-1. From germline, CDR1 is KGHSH and CDR2 LQKENI. The CDR3 is 13 amino acids. This CDR3 reads CASSPRGSDEQFF.

The chain combines TRBV6-5 with TRBJ2-7. The germline gives CDR1 MNHEY, CDR2 SVGAGI. The CDR3 runs to 13 residues. CDR3 residues: CASSLHSSYEQYF.

This chain uses TRBV3-1 with TRBJ2-2. The CDR3 spans 12 residues. Germline V gene data show CDR1 as LGHDT and CDR2 as YNNKEL (reference sequence). The CDR3: CASSQVVGELFF.